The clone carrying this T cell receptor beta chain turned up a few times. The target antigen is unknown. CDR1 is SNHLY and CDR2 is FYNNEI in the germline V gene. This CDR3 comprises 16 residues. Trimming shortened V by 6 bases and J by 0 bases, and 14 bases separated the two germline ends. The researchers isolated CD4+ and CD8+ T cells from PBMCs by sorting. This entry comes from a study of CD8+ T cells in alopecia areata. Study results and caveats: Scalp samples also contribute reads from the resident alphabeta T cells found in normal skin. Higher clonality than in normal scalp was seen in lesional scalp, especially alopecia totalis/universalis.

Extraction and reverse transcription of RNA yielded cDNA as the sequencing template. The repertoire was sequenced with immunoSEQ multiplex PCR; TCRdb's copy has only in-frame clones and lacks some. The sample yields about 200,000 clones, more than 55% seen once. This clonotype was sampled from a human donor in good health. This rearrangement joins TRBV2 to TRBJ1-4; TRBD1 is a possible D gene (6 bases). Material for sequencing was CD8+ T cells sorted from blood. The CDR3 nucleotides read TGTGCCAGCAGGTCAGGACAGCACGCAACTAATGAAAAACTGTTTTTT. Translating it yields CASRSGQHATNEKLFF.